These T cell receptor beta chains were read from a single sample in a study of a mutant IDH1 vaccine in newly diagnosed glioma. Libraries were prepared by immunoSEQ multiplex PCR; TCRdb keeps only in-frame clonotypes and omits some of them. In the table there are about 67,000 clones, around 82% of which are singletons. This sample comprised peripheral blood mononuclear cells (PBMCs), obtained from a glioma patient treated with radiotherapy, temozolomide or both. The origin of the receptors is a woman in her late teens or twenties with glioma. Some clones in this sample may be carry-over from other donors' samples. CDR3s include the opening cysteine and the closing phenylalanine or tryptophan. The order of the fields is V gene, J gene, CDR3 protein.

>TRBV11-2|TRBJ1-2
CASSLGKNGYTF
>TRBV5-6|TRBJ2-7
CASSAPGLQSSYEQYF
>TRBV9|TRBJ2-7
CASSAGTGGNEQYF
>TRBV4-1|TRBJ2-5
CASSPPGQGGETQYF
>TRBV7-9|TRBJ1-1
CASSKGTGGLGTEAFF
>TRBV6-1|TRBJ1-1
CASSEGGRRAFF
>TRBV30|TRBJ1-2
CAWPRTGGYGYTF
>TRBV27|TRBJ2-3
CASIKPGPTDTQYF
>TRBV10-2|TRBJ1-5
CASWVGGGNQPQHF
>TRBV5-1|TRBJ1-5
CASSLQGRGNQPQHF
>TRBV2|TRBJ1-5
CASTQWGQGNQPQHF
>TRBV14|TRBJ1-1
CASSLRTGRNTEAFF
>TRBV9|TRBJ1-1
CAGGEGMNTEAFF
>TRBV4-3|TRBJ2-3
CASSRDRTTDTQYF
>TRBV7-6|TRBJ2-2
CASNLQGTTGELFF
>TRBV2|TRBJ2-7
CASRGLAGYMEQYF
>TRBV5-1|TRBJ1-2
CASSLAATGAGGYTF
>TRBV7-2|TRBJ1-2
CASSSRIYGYTF
>TRBV5-6|TRBJ2-6
CASSPEGSGANVLTF
>TRBV13|TRBJ2-6
CASSLPGQGFSSGANVLTF
>TRBV5-1|TRBJ1-1
CASSWGQANTEAFF
>TRBV30|TRBJ2-3
CAWSTGTGGADTQYF
>TRBV5-1|TRBJ2-1
CASSVLTRVGRDYNEQFF
>TRBV6-5|TRBJ1-5
CASSPDRGSNQPQHF
>TRBV6-6|TRBJ1-5
CASPSLVLGQPQHF
>TRBV14|TRBJ2-3
CASSQAYTQYF
>TRBV5-6|TRBJ2-5
CASSLGGTETQYF